Here is one T cell receptor (beta chain) with its context. The antigen is unknown. The data are from a study of shared clonotypes between healthy human individuals. Study background: With ages of 18 to 49, the donors were a couple of women and three men.

Study-level points and caveats: Sampling covered blood only; tissue repertoires likely differ.

Germline V gene sequence: CDR1 SGHAT, CDR2 FQNNGV. The CDR3 extends over 12 amino acids. With 4 bases removed from V and 8 bases from J, the gap between germline ends came to 9 bases. The data were produced by immunoSEQ multiplex PCR, yet TCRdb's version contains in-frame clones alone and is incomplete. The table records 530,000 or so clones, about 75% of them present only once. The J gene is TRBJ1-3, the V gene TRBV11-2; no firm D call. The sequencing input was PBMCs. The clonotype was recovered from a woman aged 40 to 50 in good health. Some clones in this sample may be carry-over from other donors' samples. The DNA of the CDR3 is TGTGCCAGCAGCTCAGAGGGCTACACCATATATTTT. This codes for CASSSEGYTIYF.